The 16 T cell receptor beta chains listed next were all sequenced from one sample in a study of post-analysis software for immune sequencing data. Study-wide points: Four or five TRBV segments (TRBV5-6, TRBV5-1 and TRBV20-1 among them) occurred more frequently in patients than in controls.

Their specific antigens are unknown. Unique molecular identifiers were built into the TCR beta cDNA libraries. Using its own MiXCR run on the PCR reads, TCRdb lists one record per CDR3 protein. This sample carries 400,000 to 500,000 distinct CDR3 sequences, roughly 38% of them seen once, and the ten largest clones take roughly 8.2%. Input material: blood. The origin of the receptors is a girl aged 2 to 9 with multiple sclerosis.

This clonotype occurred a few times. The rearrangement links TRBV20-1 to TRBJ2-5; 10 positions agree with TRBD2. Germline loops: CDR1 DFQATT, CDR2 SNEGSKA (reference sequence). The V and J ends lost 6 bases and 5 bases, in that order; junction bases with no gene match: 9. The CDR3 contains 14 residues. CDR3 region: CSAPPLAGVETQYF. The DNA of the CDR3 is TGCAGTGCCCCACCCCTAGCGGGAGTGGAGACCCAGTACTTC.

The V call is TRBV11-2, the J call TRBJ2-4; D uncertain. V lost 1 base and J lost 13, with 20 bases in between. The germline V gene encodes CDR1 SGHAT and CDR2 FQNNGV. CDR3 size: 15 residues. The CDR3, as DNA: TGTGCCAGCAGCTTAGGGGCCGGGTTTAGAGACAAGCAGTACTTC. Translation gives CASSLGAGFRDKQYF.

This clonotype was found a few times. The chain uses TRBV12-3 or TRBV12-4 and TRBJ1-2, with 9 nucleotides matching TRBD1. Trimming removed 5 bases from V and 8 bases from J; junction bases left unmatched: 9. The CDR3 totals 14 residues. CDR3 in DNA: TGTGCCAGCAGTCTGGTGGGGACAGGGCGGGGCTACACCTTC. Translating gives CASSLVGTGRGYTF.

This clonotype came up a few times. This chain joins TRBV7-2 and TRBJ2-1; D unresolved. V dropped 2 bases and J dropped 6 bases, with 8 bases sitting between them. This CDR3 has 13 amino acids. Germline V lookup: CDR1 SGHTA, CDR2 FQGNSA. The CDR3 region has the DNA TGTGCCAGCAGCTTATTTTCAGCCAATGAGCAGTTCTTC. Amino acid sequence: CASSLFSANEQFF.

The chain uses TRBV7-9 and TRBJ1-4, with D hard to call. The CDR3 runs to 14 residues. V dropped 1 base and J dropped 4 bases, with 7 bases sitting between them. Germline V gene lookup returns CDR1 SEHNR and CDR2 FQNEAQ (reference sequence). The CDR3 sequence: CASSLERINEKLFF. The CDR3 DNA sequence: TGTGCCAGCAGCTTAGAGCGGATTAATGAAAAACTGTTTTTT.

This clonotype has only a few counts. The V and J genes are TRBV2 and TRBJ1-5; D gene unclear. CDR3 length equals 15 residues. CDR1 and CDR2 from the germline V gene are SNHLY and FYNNEI. Trimming stripped 2 bases from V and 4 bases from J, with 12 bases between. This chain's CDR3 is CASSEMVLGNQPQHF. CDR3 in DNA: TGTGCCAGCAGTGAAATGGTCCTCGGGAATCAGCCCCAGCATTTT. Supplemented by reference TRBV2 and TRBJ1-5, the full variable domain reads EPEVTQTPSHQVTQMGQEVILRCVPISNHLYFYWYRQILGQKVEFLVSFYNNEISEKSEIFDDQFSVERPDGSNFTLKIRSTKLEDSAMYFCASSEMVLGNQPQHFGDGTRLSIL.

This clonotype was counted many times. The chain couples TRBV10-3 to TRBJ2-7; TRBD1 agrees at 7 bases. V dropped 0 bases and J dropped 5; count of bases not matched to a gene: 7. The CDR3 consists of 15 residues. Looked up from germline, CDR1 is ENHRY and CDR2 is SYGVKD. The CDR3 sequence is CAISESTTGWDEQYF. CDR3 nucleotides: TGTGCCATCAGTGAGTCGACGACAGGGTGGGACGAGCAGTACTTC.

This clonotype was seen more than once but under ten times. The chain has TRBV4-3 and TRBJ2-1; 13 nucleotides match TRBD2. CDR3 length: 16 amino acids. Germline CDR1 and CDR2: LGHNA and YSLEER. V gave up 3 bases and J gave up 8 bases; unmatched junction bases: 7. The CDR3 DNA is TGCGCCAGCAGCCACTGGACTAGCGGGAGAAAAGATGAGCAGTTCTTC. This encodes CASSHWTSGRKDEQFF.

The chain combines TRBV4-3 with TRBJ2-1, with 11 bases matching TRBD2. Germline V CDR1 and CDR2: LGHNA, YSLEER. The CDR3 runs to 18 residues. With 0 bases clipped from V and 9 bases from J, the junction kept 13 bases outside the gene matches. CDR3 residues: CASSQDFSILAGVVEQFF. Here the CDR3 DNA reads TGCGCCAGCAGCCAAGATTTCTCGATACTAGCGGGAGTAGTTGAGCAGTTCTTC.

This chain joins TRBV3-1 and TRBJ2-7; 7 nucleotides match TRBD1. Per germline, CDR1 LGHDT and CDR2 YNNKEL (reference sequence). The V segment lost 2 bases and the J segment 0 bases; nucleotides outside the gene matches: 1. The CDR3 extends over 14 amino acids. The CDR3 here is CASSQWDSSYEQYF. The CDR3 DNA is TGTGCCAGCAGCCAATGGGACAGCTCCTACGAGCAGTACTTC.

The rearrangement joins TRBV5-1 to TRBJ2-7, with TRBD1 matching 7 bases. With 4 bases clipped from V and 0 bases from J, the junction kept 7 bases outside the gene matches. CDR1 SGHRS and CDR2 YFSETQ come from the germline V gene. This CDR3 spans 15 amino acids. CDR3 loop: CASSPGQAFSYEQYF. The CDR3 DNA is TGCGCCAGCAGCCCTGGACAGGCCTTCTCCTACGAGCAGTACTTC.

V gene TRBV7-2 combines with J gene TRBJ2-3; 7 bases align to TRBD2. The CDR3 is 15 residues long. The germline gives CDR1 SGHTA, CDR2 FQGNSA. V shed 1 base and J 4 bases; nucleotides not matched to a gene: 5. CDR3 region: CASSLVGLPADTQYF. The CDR3 nucleotides are TGTGCCAGCAGCTTAGTGGGACTACCCGCAGATACGCAGTATTTT.

This clonotype was recorded once. V usage is TRBV6-2 or TRBV6-3 and J usage is TRBJ1-5; D ambiguous. CDR1 MNHEY and CDR2 SVGEGT come from the germline V gene. The ends were cut back, 1 base at V and 1 base at J, with 14 bases in the middle. This CDR3 region has 17 residues. The CDR3 DNA reads TGTGCCAGCAGTTACTTACGGACCGACAACAGCAATCAGCCCCAGCATTTT. It codes for CASSYLRTDNSNQPQHF.

The chain carries TRBV5-1 and TRBJ2-1; 8 nucleotides agree with TRBD2. The trim removed 0 bases at V and 4 bases at J, leaving 3 bases unmatched. The length of the CDR3 is 15 residues. CDR1 is SGHRS and CDR2 is YFSETQ in the germline V gene. CDR3 nucleotides: TGCGCCAGCAGCTTGGAGGGACTAGATTACAATGAGCAGTTCTTC. The encoded protein is CASSLEGLDYNEQFF.

This clonotype was found a few times. The CDR3 is CSARDQGGTQYF. The CDR3 bases are TGCAGTGCTAGAGATCAGGGGGGGACCCAGTACTTC. The chain combines TRBV20-1 with TRBJ2-5, with D maybe TRBD1 (7 bases). Deletions cut 0 bases from V and 7 bases from J, with 9 bases between. Per the germline V gene, CDR1 is DFQATT and CDR2 is SNEGSKA (reference sequence). The CDR3 has 12 residues.

V usage is TRBV29-1 and J usage is TRBJ2-6; D ambiguous. With 1 base removed from V and 1 base from J, the gap between germline ends came to 2 bases. Germline V CDR1 and CDR2: SQVTM, ANQGSEA. This CDR3 has 13 residues. The CDR3 DNA sequence: TGCAGCGTTGAAGTGTCTGGGGCCAACGTCCTGACTTTC. Amino acid sequence: CSVEVSGANVLTF.